This TCR beta chain was documented in a study of blood T cell repertoires in COVID-19. Sequencing was performed with immunoSEQ multiplex PCR; in TCRdb, only in-frame clones are kept and a portion is missing. The sample has some 27,000 clones; 70% to 90% are singletons. This CDR3 is built from 13 residues. Trimming cost V 5 bases and J 4 bases, with 9 bases left between them. The genes are TRBV12-3 or TRBV12-4 and TRBJ2-1; maybe TRBD2 (5 bases). The sequenced sample consisted of peripheral blood. This receptor was obtained from a human donor in a cohort sampled during active COVID-19. The CDR3 DNA follows: TGTGCCAGCAGTATGGACTCGTACAATGAGCAGTTCTTC. It encodes CASSMDSYNEQFF.